The 26 T cell receptor beta chains below come from one sample, sequenced in a study of early T cells in non-severe SARS-CoV-2 infection. TCRdb re-called the 5' RACE reads with MiXCR, one entry per CDR3 protein. In the table there are around 50,000 distinct CDR3 sequences, around 7.7% of which are singletons. The sequencing input was whole blood. The receptors come from an adult who was a healthcare worker with PCR-confirmed SARS-CoV-2 infection or an uninfected control (not recorded which).

This clonotype came up many times. V is TRBV20-1 and J is TRBJ2-7; D remains ambiguous. CDR1 and CDR2 from the germline V gene are DFQATT and SNEGSKA (reference sequence). The CDR3 spans 12 residues. Trimming pared 6 bases from V and 3 bases from J, leaving 12 bases between. CDR3 DNA: TGCAGTGCCAGTCGGGCTTACTACGAGCAGTACTTC. Protein: CSASRAYYEQYF.

This clonotype was seen repeatedly, ten times or more. The conserved final phenylalanine or tryptophan is absent from the CDR3, which likely points to a read error. The J gene is TRBJ1-3, the V gene TRBV30, with 9 bases lining up with TRBD1. Trimming at V came to 5 bases and at J to 0 bases, leaving 8 bases not matched to a gene. Germline-derived CDR1 and CDR2 are GTSNPN and SVGIG (reference sequence). The CDR3 contains 16 residues. The CDR3 DNA follows: TGTGCCTGGGGACAGGGGCGAAAGTACTCTGGAAACACCATATATTTG. Its protein product is CAWGQGRKYSGNTIYL.

This clonotype was seen at least ten times. The V and J genes are TRBV9 and TRBJ2-3, with D unresolved. In germline, CDR1 is SGDLS, CDR2 YYNGEE. The CDR3 runs 15 residues. Trimming took 0 bases from V and 0 from J, leaving 8 bases between them. CDR3: CASSVEGFSTDTQYF. CDR3 DNA sequence: TGTGCCAGCAGCGTAGAGGGCTTTAGCACAGATACGCAGTATTTT.

This clonotype was recorded many times. The chain employs TRBV6-4 and TRBJ2-1; TRBD1 might be the D (5 bases). The CDR3 totals 13 residues. Looked up from germline, CDR1 is MRHNA and CDR2 is SNTAGT. Trimming removed 3 bases at V and 9 bases at J, with 12 bases between. In DNA, the CDR3 is TGTGCCAGCAGTGATTCAGGGCTTGGTGAGCAGTTCTTC. Its protein is CASSDSGLGEQFF.

The chain employs TRBV18 and TRBJ2-5, with D perhaps matching TRBD2 (6 bases). The V end lost 2 bases, the J end lost 2 bases, and 9 bases lay between the germline ends. Germline V gene sequence: CDR1 KGHSH, CDR2 LQKENI. The CDR3 is 14 amino acids. CDR3 region: CASSPGTPQETQYF. In DNA form, the CDR3 reads TGTGCCAGCTCACCAGGGACTCCTCAAGAGACCCAGTACTTC.

This clonotype occurred many times. This chain connects TRBV28 to TRBJ2-3, with 9 nucleotides matching TRBD2. This CDR3 has 15 amino acids. The germline V gene encodes CDR1 MDHEN and CDR2 SYDVKM. V was pared by 2 bases and J by 3 bases, with 3 bases of the junction left unmatched. CDR3 sequence: CASSLAGGRTDTQYF. The DNA of the CDR3 is TGTGCCAGCAGTTTAGCGGGGGGGCGAACAGATACGCAGTATTTT.

This chain joins TRBV12-3 or TRBV12-4 and TRBJ2-7; the D is unclear. CDR3 length equals 12 residues. Trimming stripped 10 bases from V and 3 bases from J, with 13 bases between. The CDR3 here is CAIEYGRYEQYF. CDR3 sequence (DNA): TGTGCCATCGAGTACGGTCGCTACGAGCAGTACTTC.

This clonotype was observed many times. CDR3 sequence (DNA): TGTGCCAGCAGCCTCCCAGGACGACCTCTCACAGATACGCAGTATTTT. It translates to CASSLPGRPLTDTQYF. This sequence joins TRBV12-3 or TRBV12-4 and TRBJ2-3; D gene uncertain. Between the trimmed V and J ends, which lost 6 bases and 2 bases, there was a span of 18 bases. CDR3 length equals 16 residues.

There are a few counts of this clonotype. The rearrangement links TRBV12-3 or TRBV12-4 to TRBJ1-1; 8 nucleotides agree with TRBD1. The CDR3 runs 15 residues. V gave up 6 bases and J gave up 1 base; unmatched junction bases: 7. CDR3 protein: CASSIPQGANTEAFF. The CDR3 bases are TGTGCCAGCAGCATACCCCAGGGGGCGAACACTGAAGCTTTCTTT.

The chain uses TRBV12-3 or TRBV12-4 and TRBJ2-3, with D perhaps TRBD1 (6 bases). The CDR3 has 15 residues. V lost 5 bases, J lost 0 bases, and 12 bases lay in between. CDR3 in DNA: TGTGCCAGCAGTGGGGGACAACTTAGCACAGATACGCAGTATTTT. It specifies CASSGGQLSTDTQYF.

This clonotype was seen a handful of times. This chain joins TRBV4-1 and TRBJ2-1; D possibly corresponds to TRBD1 (6 bases). V was clipped by 2 bases and J by 3 bases, with 17 bases between them. Germline V gene sequence: CDR1 MGHRA, CDR2 YSYEKL. The CDR3 contains 17 residues. CDR3 residues: CASSQSPAEGVYNEQFF. Written as DNA, the CDR3 is TGCGCCAGCAGCCAATCTCCAGCCGAGGGGGTCTACAATGAGCAGTTCTTC.

The chain is built from TRBV7-2 and TRBJ2-7; D call uncertain. From germline, CDR1 is SGHTA and CDR2 FQGNSA. V was trimmed by 1 base and J by 5 bases, leaving 9 bases between them. The CDR3 has 13 residues. The CDR3 DNA sequence: TGTGCCAGCAGCTTAGATTACAGCGACGAGCAGTACTTC. It translates to CASSLDYSDEQYF.

In its sample, this clonotype was seen many times. This chain connects TRBV11-2 to TRBJ1-1, with a tentative D call TRBD1 (5 bases). Germline loops: CDR1 SGHAT, CDR2 FQNNGV. The CDR3 contains 14 residues. V lost 1 base and J 4 bases, leaving 10 bases between the germline ends. DNA for the CDR3: TGTGCCAGCAGCTTAGGGGGGTTGGCCACTGAAGCTTTCTTT. Protein: CASSLGGLATEAFF.

This clonotype has ten or more counts. The chain recombines TRBV18 with TRBJ2-2; D is undetermined. Trimming removed 3 bases at V and 5 bases at J, with 10 bases between. The V gene's germline CDR1 is KGHSH and CDR2 LQKENI. The CDR3 length is 14 residues. As DNA, the CDR3 is TGTGCCAGCTCACCGAGGACGTTAACCGGGGAGCTGTTTTTT. Translation gives CASSPRTLTGELFF.

This clonotype appeared a few times. V usage is TRBV7-6 and J usage is TRBJ1-6; TRBD1 aligns across 7 bases. CDR1 SGHVS and CDR2 FNYEAQ come from the germline V gene. This CDR3 has 16 residues. V lost 5 bases and J lost 4; bases outside the gene matches: 8. CDR3 coding DNA: TGTGCCAGCAGCCCGACAGGGACTATATATAATTCACCCCTCCACTTT. This gives the protein CASSPTGTIYNSPLHF.

The chain combines TRBV10-3 with TRBJ1-1; 7 bases map to TRBD1. The trim removed 7 bases at V and 4 bases at J, leaving 9 bases unmatched. The CDR3 totals 14 residues. The germline V gene encodes CDR1 ENHRY and CDR2 SYGVKD. The CDR3 DNA follows: TGTGCCATCAACGAACAGGGGAGTGGCACTGAAGCTTTCTTT. This gives the protein CAINEQGSGTEAFF.

This clonotype appeared a few times. The chain links TRBV2 to TRBJ2-5; D is possibly TRBD1 (7 bases). Germline values: CDR1 SNHLY, CDR2 FYNNEI. V lost 3 bases and J 2 bases, leaving 16 bases between the germline ends. The CDR3 totals 16 residues. The CDR3 DNA reads as TGTGCCAGCAGTGAGTGGACAGGACTAACGCAAGAGACCCAGTACTTC. This sequence encodes CASSEWTGLTQETQYF. Full variable domain (missing parts from reference TRBV2 and TRBJ2-5): EPEVTQTPSHQVTQMGQEVILRCVPISNHLYFYWYRQILGQKVEFLVSFYNNEISEKSEIFDDQFSVERPDGSNFTLKIRSTKLEDSAMYFCASSEWTGLTQETQYFGPGTRLLVL.

This clonotype was seen a handful of times. CDR3 protein: CSGDGTGGFGTEAFF. The CDR3 nucleotides are TGCAGCGGGGACGGGACAGGGGGCTTTGGGACTGAAGCTTTCTTT. J is TRBJ1-1 and V is TRBV29-1; 12 bases map to TRBD1. The length of the CDR3 is 15 residues. The junction had 11 bases not matched to a gene; V was cut back by 7 bases and J by 5 bases. Germline CDR1 SQVTM, CDR2 ANQGSEA.

This chain links TRBV12-3 or TRBV12-4 with TRBJ1-1; D gene ambiguous. CDR3 length equals 13 residues. V dropped 3 bases and J dropped 2 bases, with 7 bases sitting between them. The CDR3 is CASSFRTNTEAFF. The CDR3 DNA reads as TGTGCCAGCAGTTTCCGGACTAACACTGAAGCTTTCTTT.

Many counts were recorded for this clonotype. This chain joins TRBV29-1 and TRBJ2-1; 10 nucleotides match TRBD2. With V trimmed by 8 bases and J by 6 bases, 13 bases remained unmatched. The CDR3 is made up of 15 amino acids. CDR1 and CDR2 from the germline V gene are SQVTM and ANQGSEA. CDR3 sequence: CSSRVVAGGVNEQFF. CDR3 coding DNA: TGCAGCTCGAGGGTGGTAGCGGGGGGAGTCAATGAGCAGTTCTTC.

This clonotype was counted at least ten times. The rearrangement joins TRBV12-3 or TRBV12-4 to TRBJ2-7; D is uncertain. This CDR3 comprises 13 residues. V dropped 3 bases and J dropped 4 bases, with 10 bases sitting between them. The chain's CDR3 is CASSFLRGYEQYF. DNA of the CDR3: TGTGCCAGCAGTTTTCTTCGCGGATACGAGCAGTACTTC.

Comment on this clonotype: A read error may explain this, as a much larger clone is one base away. The chain couples TRBV28 to TRBJ1-1, with 8 positions matching TRBD1. Germline V gene lookup returns CDR1 MDHEN and CDR2 SYDVKM. J was trimmed by 3 bases and V by 6 bases; bases with no gene match: 0. The CDR3 contains 12 residues. The DNA for the CDR3 is TGTGCCAGCAGGACAGGGGACACTGAAGCTTTCTTT. Protein product: CASRTGDTEAFF.

This clonotype was seen ten or more times. The rearrangement links TRBV18 to TRBJ2-1, with 8 bases identical to TRBD1. This CDR3 is built from 12 residues. Germline values: CDR1 KGHSH, CDR2 LQKENI. Trimming cost V 7 bases and J 9 bases; bases outside gene matches: 5. The CDR3 nucleotides are TGTGCCAGCTTAACAGGGGGATTTGAGCAGTTCTTC. Translation: CASLTGGFEQFF.

This clonotype was seen repeatedly, ten times or more. The chain uses TRBV4-3 and TRBJ1-1; D is unresolved. The CDR3 contains 15 residues. Trimming pared 3 bases from V and 0 bases from J, leaving 11 bases between. Germline-derived CDR1 and CDR2 are LGHNA and YSLEER. The CDR3 sequence: CASSQSGWLNTEAFF. The CDR3 region has the DNA TGCGCCAGCAGCCAGTCCGGGTGGTTGAACACTGAAGCTTTCTTT.

This clonotype was seen a few times. The V and J genes are TRBV29-1 and TRBJ2-1; D ambiguous. CDR3 size: 14 residues. Germline assignment: CDR1 SQVTM and CDR2 ANQGSEA. The germline V and J ends were trimmed by 5 bases and 0 bases, with 11 bases remaining between them. This chain's CDR3 is CSVWVRSSYNEQFF. The CDR3 region has the DNA TGCAGCGTTTGGGTGCGGAGCTCCTACAATGAGCAGTTCTTC.

CDR3: CASSTSSGGAPDTQYF. For the CDR3, the DNA is TGTGCCAGTAGTACCTCTAGCGGGGGGGCTCCAGATACGCAGTATTTT. The rearrangement uses TRBV19 and TRBJ2-3, with TRBD2 matching 12 bases. Germline lookup yields CDR1 LNHDA and CDR2 SQIVND (reference sequence). J lost 4 bases, V lost 4 bases, and 6 bases had no gene match. The CDR3 loop spans 16 amino acids. Combining the CDR3 with reference TRBV19 and TRBJ2-3 gives the whole variable domain DGGITQSPKYLFRKEGQNVTLSCEQNLNHDAMYWYRQDPGQGLRLIYYSQIVNDFQKGDIAEGYSVSREKKESFPLTVTSAQKNPTAFYLCASSTSSGGAPDTQYFGPGTRLTVL.